This is a list of T cell receptor beta chains from one sample in a study of early T cells in non-severe SARS-CoV-2 infection. TCRdb processed the 5' RACE reads anew with MiXCR; each CDR3 protein has one entry. The data hold tens of thousands of distinct CDR3 sequences, with around 20% observed a single time. Sequencing used whole blood, obtained at baseline. The receptors shown here come from an adult who was a healthcare worker with PCR-confirmed SARS-CoV-2 infection or an uninfected control (not recorded which). CDR3s include the opening cysteine and the closing phenylalanine or tryptophan. Fields, in order: clone size, V gene, D gene, J gene, CDR3 DNA, CDR3 protein. The D gene is left open where the match is weak. Some rows mark clone size as missing; the rest say once, few, many or name a class of expanded clone.

size: many; V: TRBV10-2; D: -; J: TRBJ2-1; DNA: TGCGCCAGCAGTGCTTGGGGGGATGAGCAGTTCTTC; CDR3: CASSAWGDEQFF
size: few; V: TRBV7-9; D: -; J: TRBJ2-2; DNA: TGTGCCAGCAGCTTCAGGGACACCGGGGAGCTGTTTTTT; CDR3: CASSFRDTGELFF
size: -; V: TRBV5-6; D: TRBD1; J: TRBJ2-7; DNA: TGTGCCAGCAGCTGGGACAGGGGAAGGGACGAGCAGTACTTC; CDR3: CASSWDRGRDEQYF
size: -; V: TRBV7-9; D: -; J: TRBJ1-6; DNA: TGTGCCAGCAGCTTAGCCGGGGGATATAATTCACCCCTCCACTTT; CDR3: CASSLAGGYNSPLHF
size: few; V: TRBV12-5; D: TRBD1; J: TRBJ1-1; DNA: TGTGCTAGTGGCCCGACAGGGTTGGTTGAAGCTTTCTTT; CDR3: CASGPTGLVEAFF
size: few; V: TRBV6-5; D: -; J: TRBJ1-1; DNA: TGTGCCAGCAGTTATGGTGTTCGTGACACTGAAGCTTTCTTT; CDR3: CASSYGVRDTEAFF
size: few; V: TRBV12-3/TRBV12-4; D: -; J: TRBJ1-2; DNA: TGTGCCAGCACTCTATCTCGGGCTATCACGAAAGGCTACACCTTC; CDR3: CASTLSRAITKGYTF
size: -; V: TRBV18; D: TRBD2; J: TRBJ2-1; DNA: TGTGCCAGCTCACCAACTAGCGGGGGCTTCAATGAGCAGTTCTTC; CDR3: CASSPTSGGFNEQFF
size: -; V: TRBV11-3; D: -; J: TRBJ2-3; DNA: TGTGCCAGCAGCAAATTTAGCACAGATACGCAGTATTTT; CDR3: CASSKFSTDTQYF
size: -; V: TRBV18; D: -; J: TRBJ1-4; DNA: TGTGCCAGCTCCCTCGGGAGCCCAAATGAAAAACTGTTTTTT; CDR3: CASSLGSPNEKLFF
size: few; V: TRBV19; D: TRBD1; J: TRBJ2-3; DNA: TGTGCCAGTAGTGGCCGGGACAGGGGACCAGATACGCAGTATTTT; CDR3: CASSGRDRGPDTQYF
size: -; V: TRBV9; D: -; J: TRBJ2-3; DNA: TGTGCCAGCAGCGTAGAGGCAGATACGCAGTATTTT; CDR3: CASSVEADTQYF
size: -; V: TRBV7-9; D: TRBD1; J: TRBJ2-5; DNA: TGTGCCAGCAGCCTGGCGGAGGACAGGGTGGAGACCCAGTACTTC; CDR3: CASSLAEDRVETQYF
size: -; V: TRBV7-3; D: -; J: TRBJ2-2; DNA: TGTGCCAGCAGATCCCAGGGATACACCGGGGAGCTGTTTTTT; CDR3: CASRSQGYTGELFF
size: -; V: TRBV19; D: -; J: TRBJ1-2; DNA: TGTGCCAGTACCCAATCGGACAGCCCCTATGGCTACACCTTC; CDR3: CASTQSDSPYGYTF
size: few; V: TRBV6-6; D: -; J: TRBJ2-2; DNA: TGTGCCAGCAGTTACGCACATAAAGGGACGGAGAACACCGGGGAGCTGTTTTTT; CDR3: CASSYAHKGTENTGELFF
size: -; V: TRBV3-1; D: -; J: TRBJ2-7; DNA: TGTGCCAGCAGCGACCAATCCTACGAGCAGTACTTC; CDR3: CASSDQSYEQYF
size: -; V: TRBV23-1; D: -; J: TRBJ1-3; DNA: TGCGCCAGCAGTCAATCGAGGGGTGGAAACACCATATATTTT; CDR3: CASSQSRGGNTIYF
size: few; V: TRBV2; D: -; J: TRBJ1-1; DNA: TGTGCCAGCAAGATATTGGCCGTGAACACTGAAGCTTTCTTT; CDR3: CASKILAVNTEAFF
size: few; V: TRBV19; D: -; J: TRBJ1-5; DNA: TGTGCCAGTAGCTCACATAGCAATCAGCCCCAGCATTTT; CDR3: CASSSHSNQPQHF
size: -; V: TRBV28; D: TRBD2; J: TRBJ2-2; DNA: TGTGCCAGCCTGCGGGGGGTAGCTGCCGGGGAGCTGTTTTTT; CDR3: CASLRGVAAGELFF
size: few; V: TRBV5-5; D: -; J: TRBJ1-5; DNA: TGTGCCAGCAGCTTGGGACCTTTGAGGGCCCAGCATTTT; CDR3: CASSLGPLRAQHF
size: -; V: TRBV3-1; D: TRBD1; J: TRBJ2-7; DNA: TGTGCCAGCAGCCGGGGACAGGGGCCTACCTACGAGCAGTACTTC; CDR3: CASSRGQGPTYEQYF
size: -; V: TRBV3-1; D: TRBD2; J: TRBJ2-3; DNA: TGTGCCAGCAGCCAAATAGCGGGAAACACAGATACGCAGTATTTT; CDR3: CASSQIAGNTDTQYF
size: -; V: TRBV3-1; D: -; J: TRBJ1-6; DNA: TGTGCCAGCAGCCAAGATAACGGAGGATCACCCCTCCACTTT; CDR3: CASSQDNGGSPLHF
size: -; V: TRBV2; D: TRBD1; J: TRBJ2-1; DNA: TGTGCCAGCAGTGAGAGGACAGGAGCCTCCTACAATGAGCAGTTCTTC; CDR3: CASSERTGASYNEQFF
size: -; V: TRBV25-1; D: TRBD1; J: TRBJ2-5; DNA: TGTGCCAGCAGTGAGGGGACAGCCCGGGAGACCCAGTACTTC; CDR3: CASSEGTARETQYF
size: few; V: TRBV14; D: -; J: TRBJ1-2; DNA: TGTGCCAGCAGCCAGCAGCCTAACTATGGCTACACCTTC; CDR3: CASSQQPNYGYTF
size: -; V: TRBV5-5; D: -; J: TRBJ1-1; DNA: TGTGCCAGCAGCCGATGGGTCGGAACGAACACTGAAGCTTTCTTT; CDR3: CASSRWVGTNTEAFF
size: -; V: TRBV5-1; D: -; J: TRBJ1-2; DNA: TGCGCCAGCAGCCCTGTCTCAGGTACAGATGGCTACACCTTC; CDR3: CASSPVSGTDGYTF
size: -; V: TRBV11-2; D: TRBD2; J: TRBJ2-7; DNA: TGTGCCAGCAGCCCCCGAGCGGGGACCCCGATCGAGCAGTACTTC; CDR3: CASSPRAGTPIEQYF